The TCR beta chain under discussion was sequenced for a study of technical replicates of blood from a few donors. The junction had 7 bases not matched to a gene; V was cut back by 2 bases and J by 10 bases. Germline V CDR1 and CDR2: KGHSH, LQKENI. The CDR3 length is 15 residues. This clone was seen a single time. Assay used: immunoSEQ multiplex PCR; TCRdb lists only in-frame clones, some missing. The top ten clones hold about 3% of a sample with approximately 59,000 clones, more than 90% of them seen once. The clonotype comes from a human donor in good health. Some clones in this sample may be carry-over from other donors' samples. The sequencing input was PBMCs. The chain uses TRBV18 and TRBJ1-6; 8 nucleotides align to TRBD1. The CDR3 region is CASSPMADRESPLHF. Here the CDR3 DNA reads TGTGCCAGCTCACCAATGGCGGACAGGGAATCACCCCTCCACTTT. Full variable domain (remainder filled in from reference TRBV18 and TRBJ1-6): NAGVMQNPRHLVRRRGQEARLRCSPMKGHSHVYWYRQLPEEGLKFMVYLQKENIIDESGMPKERFSAEFPKEGPSILRIQQVVRGDSAAYFCASSPMADRESPLHFGNGTRLTVT.